The 6 T cell receptor beta chains given below trace back to one sample, sequenced in a study of blood T cell repertoires in COVID-19. Assay: immunoSEQ multiplex PCR; the TCRdb copy retains only in-frame clones and omits some. The table has about half a million clones, roughly nine tenths seen once. The sequenced material came from PBMCs or T cells enriched from blood (not recorded which). Source of these receptors: an older woman who had recovered from COVID-19.

The rearrangement joins TRBV12-3 or TRBV12-4 to TRBJ1-2; tentatively, D is TRBD1 (6 bases). Trimming left V 6 bases short and J 6 bases short, with 14 bases between. The CDR3 loop spans 13 amino acids. The chain's CDR3 is CASRRGGVDGYTF. The CDR3 DNA reads as TGTGCCAGCAGAAGGGGGGGTGTCGATGGCTACACCTTC.

This chain joins TRBV5-4 and TRBJ1-1, with unresolved D. The V and J ends lost 4 bases and 4 bases respectively, with 17 bases between them. The CDR3 covers 15 residues. Germline lookup yields CDR1 SGHNT and CDR2 YYREEE (reference sequence). For the CDR3, the DNA is TGTGCCAGCAGCCGGCCGGGGTCAGAGGGCACTGAAGCTTTCTTT. Its protein product is CASSRPGSEGTEAFF. Supplemented by reference TRBV5-4 and TRBJ1-1, the full variable domain reads ETGVTQSPTHLIKTRGQQVTLRCSSQSGHNTVSWYQQALGQGPQFIFQYYREEENGRGNFPPRFSGLQFPNYSSELNVNALELDDSALYLCASSRPGSEGTEAFFGQGTRLTVV.

The V call is TRBV18, the J call TRBJ1-1, with 9 bases aligning to TRBD1. The CDR3 has 16 residues. J was trimmed by 5 bases and V by 2 bases; bases with no gene match: 9. Looked up from germline, CDR1 is KGHSH and CDR2 is LQKENI. CDR3 in amino acids: CASSPIGTGLGTEAFF. The CDR3 DNA sequence: TGTGCCAGCTCACCAATCGGGACAGGGCTCGGGACTGAAGCTTTCTTT.

This sequence joins TRBV19 and TRBJ2-2, with 7 bases matching TRBD2. This CDR3 region has 14 residues. CDR1 is LNHDA and CDR2 is SQIVND in the germline V gene (reference sequence). The CDR3 protein is CATQWGGDTGELFF. CDR3 sequence (DNA): TGTGCTACTCAGTGGGGGGGTGACACCGGGGAGCTGTTTTTT.

This chain uses TRBV18 with TRBJ2-2, with D hard to call. This CDR3 comprises 10 residues. Germline V gives CDR1 KGHSH, CDR2 LQKENI. Between the trimmed V and J ends, which lost 10 bases and 3 bases, there was a span of 3 bases. The CDR3 nucleotides are TGTGCCACCTACACCGGGGAGCTGTTTTTT. Amino acid sequence: CATYTGELFF.

The chain has TRBV7-2 and TRBJ1-6, with D perhaps matching TRBD1 (6 bases). In germline, CDR1 is SGHTA, CDR2 FQGNSA. The CDR3 runs 14 residues. V was trimmed by 5 bases and J by 6 bases, leaving 11 bases between them. The DNA of the CDR3 is TGTGCCAGCAGCCCCGGGACATTTAATTCACCCCTCCACTTT. Translation: CASSPGTFNSPLHF.